The next 30 T cell receptor beta chains were all read from a single sample in a study of T cells after yellow fever vaccination. In TCRdb, the 5' RACE reads were re-called with MiXCR into one record per CDR3 protein. The sample holds some 100,000 distinct CDR3 sequences, roughly 7.9% seen once. The sample here was CD4+ T cells sorted from PBMCs, taken roughly 45 days after the first yellow fever vaccination. The receptor source for this set is a man between 18 and 35 years old who received the YFV17D yellow fever vaccine.

This clonotype came up a few times. The rearrangement links TRBV7-8 to TRBJ2-3; D remains unclear. V dropped 5 bases and J dropped 7 bases, with 10 bases sitting between them. Germline assignment: CDR1 SGHVS and CDR2 FQNEAQ. The CDR3 is 12 residues long. The CDR3 bases are TGTGCCAGCAGCCCACCCGGCTATACGCAGTATTTT. Translation gives CASSPPGYTQYF.

This clonotype was seen at least ten times. The V call is TRBV7-3, the J call TRBJ2-3; D gene ambiguous. The V and J ends lost 5 bases and 7 bases respectively, with 13 bases between them. Germline V lookup: CDR1 SGHTA, CDR2 FQGTGA. CDR3 length: 13 residues. The CDR3 is CASSPPRSNTQYF. The CDR3 DNA reads TGTGCCAGCAGCCCCCCCCGTTCCAATACGCAGTATTTT.

The J gene is TRBJ2-5, the V gene TRBV29-1, with D hard to call. The CDR3 extends over 13 amino acids. CDR1 is SQVTM, CDR2 ANQGSEA, per germline. Trimming removed 7 bases at V and 1 base at J, with 13 bases between. Here the CDR3 reads CSEQEPSQETQYF. The CDR3 DNA reads as TGCAGCGAGCAGGAACCGAGCCAAGAGACCCAGTACTTC.

This clonotype was seen many times. This sequence joins TRBV20-1 and TRBJ2-2; D is uncertain. Germline V gene data show CDR1 as DFQATT and CDR2 as SNEGSKA (reference sequence). The CDR3 spans 12 residues. The germline V and J ends were trimmed by 2 bases and 6 bases, with 7 bases remaining between them. The CDR3 sequence: CSARIFSGELFF. CDR3 sequence (DNA): TGCAGTGCTAGAATTTTCTCCGGGGAGCTGTTTTTT.

This clonotype occurred many times. The CDR3 DNA follows: TGTGCCAGCAGCTTCGGCGGGGACTATGGCTACACCTTC. This codes for CASSFGGDYGYTF. This chain links TRBV6-1 with TRBJ1-2; D gene uncertain. V lost 6 bases and J lost 3, with 11 bases in between. CDR3 length equals 13 residues. CDR1 is MNHNS, CDR2 SASEGT, per germline.

This clonotype has more than one count but fewer than ten. The V gene is TRBV6-1, the J gene TRBJ2-2; TRBD1 matches at 10 bases. CDR3 length equals 15 residues. The junction had 7 bases not matched to a gene; V was cut back by 7 bases and J by 5 bases. In germline, CDR1 is MNHNS, CDR2 SASEGT. The DNA for the CDR3 is TGTGCCAGCATGGCAGGACAGGGGGGAACCGGGGAGCTGTTTTTT. This gives the protein CASMAGQGGTGELFF.

This clonotype was seen many times. The chain employs TRBV7-2 and TRBJ2-5; 10 bases are a match to TRBD2. The germline V gene encodes CDR1 SGHTA and CDR2 FQGNSA. The J segment lost 5 bases and the V segment lost 4 bases, leaving 7 bases of the junction unmatched. The CDR3 has 15 amino acids. Written as DNA, the CDR3 is TGTGCCAGCAGCTGGACTAGCGGAACGTTGGAGACCCAGTACTTC. Protein: CASSWTSGTLETQYF.

In this sample, this clonotype turned up a few times. The V and J genes are TRBV7-2 and TRBJ2-6; D is possibly TRBD1 or TRBD2 (5 bases each). Germline V gene sequence: CDR1 SGHTA, CDR2 FQGNSA. V was shortened by 1 base and J by 1 base, with 8 bases between the two germline ends. The CDR3 has 16 amino acids. The CDR3 DNA sequence: TGTGCCAGCAGCTTAGATGGGGGTTCTGGGGCCAACGTCCTGACTTTC. It is translated as CASSLDGGSGANVLTF.

This clonotype was detected ten times or more. The chain joins TRBV7-2 to TRBJ2-1, with 9 bases that match TRBD2. CDR3 size: 14 residues. The junction had 7 bases not matched to a gene; V was cut back by 3 bases and J by 10 bases. CDR1 is SGHTA and CDR2 is FQGNSA in the germline V gene. The CDR3 reads CASSFRGGAAEQFF. CDR3 sequence (DNA): TGTGCCAGCAGCTTCCGCGGGGGGGCCGCGGAGCAGTTCTTC.

This clonotype was counted at least ten times. This chain's CDR3 is CASSTEKLGSGANVLTF. In DNA, the CDR3 is TGTGCCAGCAGCACGGAAAAGTTAGGCTCTGGGGCCAACGTCCTGACTTTC. This sequence joins TRBV6-5 and TRBJ2-6; D gene uncertain. CDR1 is MNHEY and CDR2 is SVGAGI in the germline V gene. Trimming took off 6 bases at V and 0 bases at J, with 15 bases between the two ends. There are 17 residues in the CDR3.

This clonotype was observed at least ten times. The rearrangement joins TRBV12-3 or TRBV12-4 to TRBJ2-1, with TRBD2 matching over 8 bases. CDR3 length: 15 residues. Trimming cost V 5 bases and J 7 bases; bases outside gene matches: 10. The CDR3 nucleotides read TGTGCCAGCAGTCTACGAGGGACTAGTTGGAATGAGCAGTTCTTC. It yields the protein CASSLRGTSWNEQFF.

This clonotype has a count of ten or more. The chain combines TRBV18 with TRBJ1-1; no firm D call. This CDR3 is 14 amino acids long. Trimming stripped 4 bases from V and 4 bases from J, with 13 bases between. Germline loops: CDR1 KGHSH, CDR2 LQKENI. CDR3 DNA: TGTGCCAGCTCACTACGGCGCGGTAGCACTGAAGCTTTCTTT. Residues: CASSLRRGSTEAFF. The full variable domain, in which reference TRBV18 and TRBJ1-1 provide the parts outside the CDR3, is NAGVMQNPRHLVRRRGQEARLRCSPMKGHSHVYWYRQLPEEGLKFMVYLQKENIIDESGMPKERFSAEFPKEGPSILRIQQVVRGDSAAYFCASSLRRGSTEAFFGQGTRLTVV.

This clonotype turned up a few times. The chain employs TRBV5-5 and TRBJ2-3; TRBD1 matches 7 bases. The V gene end was trimmed by 4 bases and the J gene end by 2 bases; junction bases not matched to a gene: 7. The CDR3 sequence is 15 residues long. Germline values: CDR1 SGHKS, CDR2 YYEKEE (reference sequence). The CDR3 protein is CASSTGQLLTDTQYF. The CDR3 region has the DNA TGTGCCAGCAGCACGGGACAGCTACTCACAGATACGCAGTATTTT.

Notes on this clonotype: Since a much larger clone is just one base distant, this may be a read error. The gene calls are TRBV24-1 and TRBJ2-2; no definite D call. Germline CDR1 and CDR2: KGHDR and SFDVKD. This CDR3 has 11 amino acids. With 5 bases removed from V and 9 bases from J, the gap between germline ends came to 6 bases. CDR3 nucleotide sequence: TGTGCCACCAGTGGCCCCAGGGAGCTGTTTTTT. Translated, it gives CATSGPRELFF.

This clonotype has ten or more counts. The rearrangement links TRBV5-1 to TRBJ2-2; D perhaps matches TRBD1 (5 bases). In germline, CDR1 is SGHRS, CDR2 YFSETQ. This CDR3 comprises 14 residues. Trimming pared 0 bases from V and 5 bases from J, leaving 8 bases between. The CDR3 nucleotides read TGCGCCAGCAGCTTGGCGACAGTGACCGGGGAGCTGTTTTTT. Translation: CASSLATVTGELFF.

This clonotype was picked up many times. V usage is TRBV2 and J usage is TRBJ1-5, with D possibly being TRBD1 (6 bases). Germline V gene data show CDR1 as SNHLY and CDR2 as FYNNEI. Between the trimmed V and J ends, which lost 4 bases and 3 bases, there was a span of 16 bases. The CDR3 spans 16 residues. The CDR3 region is CASSGARGINNQPQHF. CDR3 DNA: TGTGCCAGCAGTGGAGCCAGGGGAATCAACAATCAGCCCCAGCATTTT.

This clonotype was picked up many times. The chain recombines TRBV15 with TRBJ2-7; TRBD2 matches at 11 bases. CDR3 length: 14 residues. Germline V gene sequence: CDR1 LNHNV, CDR2 YYDKDF (reference sequence). The V gene end was trimmed by 2 bases and the J gene end by 6 bases; junction bases not matched to a gene: 3. CDR3: CATSRLAGGREQYF. The CDR3 DNA reads TGTGCCACCAGCAGATTAGCGGGGGGGCGCGAGCAGTACTTC. Based on the CDR3 plus reference TRBV15 and TRBJ2-7, the full variable domain is DAMVIQNPRYQVTQFGKPVTLSCSQTLNHNVMYWYQQKSSQAPKLLFHYYDKDFNNEADTPDNFQSRRPNTSFCFLDIRSPGLGDTAMYLCATSRLAGGREQYFGPGTRLTVT.

This clonotype was picked up many times. CDR3 loop: CASSRGPTTEQFF. The DNA for the CDR3 is TGTGCCAGCAGCCGCGGACCCACCACGGAGCAGTTCTTC. The chain employs TRBV7-2 and TRBJ2-1; D ambiguous. V lost 5 bases and J 10 bases, leaving 15 bases between the germline ends. Germline-derived CDR1 and CDR2 are SGHTA and FQGNSA. This CDR3 is built from 13 residues.

This clonotype was detected ten times or more. The J gene is TRBJ2-7, the V gene TRBV20-1; D unclear. Germline V CDR1 and CDR2: DFQATT, SNEGSKA (reference sequence). V lost 6 bases and J lost 0, with 18 bases in between. This CDR3 region has 15 residues. CDR3 bases: TGCAGTGCGCCCCGTTCTGGGTCCAGCTCCTACGAGCAGTACTTC. Amino acid sequence: CSAPRSGSSSYEQYF.

This clonotype appeared many times. The chain uses TRBV18 and TRBJ2-7; TRBD1 matches at 8 bases. V trimming: 6 bases; J trimming: 6 bases; junction bases outside the gene matches: 4. CDR3 length equals 12 residues. Germline V gives CDR1 KGHSH, CDR2 LQKENI. Here the CDR3 reads CASSQGAREQYV. The CDR3 DNA reads TGTGCCAGCTCCCAGGGGGCGCGCGAGCAGTACGTC.

The sample holds many counts of this clonotype. This chain connects TRBV4-3 to TRBJ1-3; D perhaps matches TRBD1 (6 bases). V lost 4 bases to trimming and J lost 4 bases, with 17 bases between them. The CDR3 sequence is 16 residues long. CDR1 is LGHNA, CDR2 YSLEER, per germline. As DNA, the CDR3 is TGCGCCAGCAGCCCTGATCCCAGGGGAACAGGAAACACCATATATTTT. Protein sequence: CASSPDPRGTGNTIYF.

This clonotype occurred many times. V is TRBV12-3 or TRBV12-4 and J is TRBJ2-7; 7 bases fit TRBD2. The CDR3 extends over 12 amino acids. V lost 10 bases to trimming and J lost 1 base; unmatched junction nucleotides: 4. This chain's CDR3 is CATGGSSYEQYF. The CDR3 region has the DNA TGTGCCACGGGGGGATCTTCCTACGAGCAGTACTTC.

The sample holds a few counts of this clonotype. The genes are TRBV7-2 and TRBJ1-6, with unresolved D. Between the trimmed V and J ends, which lost 1 base and 4 bases, there was a span of 8 bases. CDR1 is SGHTA, CDR2 FQGNSA, per germline. CDR3 length equals 15 residues. CDR3 sequence: CASSLGRLYNSPLHF. The CDR3, as DNA: TGTGCCAGCAGCTTAGGACGGCTTTATAATTCACCCCTCCACTTT.

This clonotype was seen many times. The rearrangement joins TRBV6-1 to TRBJ1-5; TRBD1 might be the D (5 bases). The CDR3 has 13 residues. The V end was cut by 8 bases, the J end by 3 bases, with 11 bases between. The V gene's germline CDR1 is MNHNS and CDR2 SASEGT. CDR3 residues: CASGRDPNQPQHF. The CDR3 bases are TGTGCCAGCGGCAGGGATCCCAATCAGCCCCAGCATTTT.

This clonotype has at least ten counts. The J gene is TRBJ2-2, the V gene TRBV7-9, with D perhaps matching TRBD1 (5 bases). Trimming pared 7 bases from V and 7 bases from J, leaving 13 bases between. This CDR3 is 13 amino acids long. CDR1 is SEHNR, CDR2 FQNEAQ, per germline (reference sequence). The CDR3: CASTSQGHGELFF. The CDR3 region has the DNA TGTGCCAGCACCTCCCAGGGTCACGGGGAGCTGTTTTTT. Combining the CDR3 with reference TRBV7-9 and TRBJ2-2 gives the whole variable domain DTGVSQNPRHKITKRGQNVTFRCDPISEHNRLYWYRQTLGQGPEFLTYFQNEAQLEKSRLLSDRFSAERPKGSFSTLEIQRTEQGDSAMYLCASTSQGHGELFFGEGSRLTVL.

This clonotype was counted at least ten times. The CDR3 region has the DNA TGTGCCAGCAGCTTAGCTGGGGGTGGCGGCAAAAACATTCAGTACTTC. Protein: CASSLAGGGGKNIQYF. This chain connects TRBV7-8 to TRBJ2-4; perhaps D is TRBD1 or TRBD2 (5 bases each). Trimming took off 0 bases at V and 3 bases at J, with 12 bases between the two ends. Germline assignment: CDR1 SGHVS and CDR2 FQNEAQ. The CDR3 runs to 16 residues.

The table lists this clonotype with a few counts. The chain carries TRBV19 and TRBJ1-2, with D possibly TRBD1 on 5 matching bases. Trimming left V 5 bases short and J 4 bases short, with 17 bases between. The CDR3 runs to 15 residues. CDR1 and CDR2 from the germline V gene are LNHDA and SQIVND (reference sequence). The DNA for the CDR3 is TGTGCCAGTAGTCGTCGGCAGGGAGGTACCTATGGCTACACCTTC. This gives the protein CASSRRQGGTYGYTF.

This clonotype has ten or more counts. This chain connects TRBV20-1 to TRBJ2-3, with D maybe TRBD2 (5 bases). The V gene's germline CDR1 is DFQATT and CDR2 SNEGSKA (reference sequence). The V and J ends lost 3 bases and 10 bases respectively, with 14 bases between them. The CDR3 is made up of 12 amino acids. CDR3 sequence: CSASKGVRAQYF. CDR3 nucleotide sequence: TGCAGTGCTAGTAAGGGAGTAAGAGCGCAGTATTTT.

This clonotype was detected ten times or more. V usage is TRBV11-2 and J usage is TRBJ2-5; 8 bases align to TRBD2. The germline V gene has CDR1 SGHAT and CDR2 FQNNGV. The CDR3 is made up of 15 amino acids. V gave up 1 base and J gave up 2 bases; unmatched junction bases: 3. The CDR3 nucleotides read TGTGCCAGCAGCTTAGGGACTAGCAGACAAGAGACCCAGTACTTC. Its protein product is CASSLGTSRQETQYF.

In its sample, this clonotype was seen many times. The J gene is TRBJ1-2, the V gene TRBV25-1; D is undetermined. With 2 bases removed from V and 0 bases from J, the gap between germline ends came to 10 bases. The CDR3 consists of 15 residues. Germline loops: CDR1 MGHDK, CDR2 SYGVNS. CDR3 sequence reads: CASSEPGGPNYGYTF. The CDR3 DNA reads TGTGCCAGCAGTGAACCGGGAGGGCCTAACTATGGCTACACCTTC.